This passage covers 22 T cell receptor beta chains from one sample sequenced in a study of blood T cell repertoires in COVID-19. Sequenced by immunoSEQ multiplex PCR; TCRdb stores in-frame clones only, minus some. This table has about 230,000 clones, more than 65% appearing once. Sequencing input: peripheral blood. These TCRs come from a man aged 45-65 years with active or convalescent COVID-19.

The chain employs TRBV2 and TRBJ2-1; 13 nucleotides match TRBD2. Germline CDR1 is SNHLY and CDR2 is FYNNEI. The CDR3 runs to 15 residues. V trimming: 6 bases; J trimming: 6 bases; junction bases outside the gene matches: 5. For the CDR3, the DNA is TGTGCCAGCAGGGAAACTAGCGGGGGGGCCAATGAGCAGTTCTTC. Amino acid sequence: CASRETSGGANEQFF.

The rearrangement uses TRBV7-2 and TRBJ2-1, with TRBD2 matching over 11 bases. Trimming cost V 6 bases and J 3 bases; bases outside gene matches: 4. This CDR3 region has 15 residues. Looked up from germline, CDR1 is SGHTA and CDR2 is FQGNSA. This CDR3 reads CASSLAGGNYNEQFF. Here the CDR3 DNA reads TGTGCCAGCAGTCTAGCGGGGGGAAACTACAATGAGCAGTTCTTC.

The chain uses TRBV7-2 and TRBJ1-1; D is undetermined. V gave up 2 bases and J gave up 4 bases, with 11 bases separating them. Germline loops: CDR1 SGHTA, CDR2 FQGNSA. The CDR3 runs to 14 residues. The CDR3 loop reads CASSLPMGSTEAFF. In DNA, the CDR3 is TGTGCCAGCAGCTTACCGATGGGGAGCACTGAAGCTTTCTTT.

The chain links TRBV7-6 to TRBJ1-5, with 7 nucleotides matching TRBD1. This CDR3 has 18 residues. CDR1 and CDR2 from the germline V gene are SGHVS and FNYEAQ. The V segment lost 2 bases and the J segment 0 bases; nucleotides outside the gene matches: 10. The CDR3 DNA sequence: TGTGCCAGCAGCTTAAGACCAACCGGGACAGATAGCAATCAGCCCCAGCATTTT. Translating gives CASSLRPTGTDSNQPQHF. The full variable domain, its missing parts supplied by reference TRBV7-6 and TRBJ1-5, is GAGVSQSPRYKVTKRGQDVALRCDPISGHVSLYWYRQALGQGPEFLTYFNYEAQQDKSGLPNDRFSAERPEGSISTLTIQRTEQRDSAMYRCASSLRPTGTDSNQPQHFGDGTRLSIL.

This clone was found a few times. CDR3 residues: CATSTDREADTQYF. CDR3 sequence (DNA): TGTGCCACCAGCACCGACAGGGAAGCAGATACGCAGTATTTT. This chain connects TRBV15 to TRBJ2-3, with 7 bases that match TRBD1. This CDR3 is 14 amino acids long. V trimming: 4 bases; J trimming: 4 bases; junction bases outside the gene matches: 5. Germline CDR1 LNHNV, CDR2 YYDKDF (reference sequence).

The V call is TRBV30, the J call TRBJ1-2; D gene uncertain. Trimming shortened V by 4 bases and J by 8 bases, and 29 bases separated the two germline ends. Germline V gene sequence: CDR1 GTSNPN, CDR2 SVGIG (reference sequence). CDR3 length equals 17 residues. The CDR3 loop reads CAWTRITQSLRARGYTF. The DNA for the CDR3 is TGTGCCTGGACTAGGATAACCCAGAGTTTGAGAGCCCGAGGCTACACCTTC.

V is TRBV6-5 and J is TRBJ1-2; 7 nucleotides align to TRBD1. Trimming removed 5 bases from V and 1 base from J; junction bases left unmatched: 7. The CDR3 length is 15 residues. Germline V gene lookup returns CDR1 MNHEY and CDR2 SVGAGI. The CDR3 bases are TGTGCCAGCAGTAGGACCGGGACAGTTAACTATGGCTACACCTTC. It yields the protein CASSRTGTVNYGYTF.

This clone turned up a few times. The chain combines TRBV6-5 with TRBJ2-7; D gene ambiguous. Trimming removed 3 bases from V and 5 bases from J, with 11 bases in between. Germline CDR1 is MNHEY and CDR2 is SVGAGI. The CDR3 spans 13 residues. The CDR3 spells CASSYSRNHEQYF. The CDR3 region has the DNA TGTGCCAGCAGTTATTCCAGGAACCACGAGCAGTACTTC.

The chain is built from TRBV2 and TRBJ2-3; TRBD2 agrees at 7 bases. V gave up 7 bases and J gave up 2 bases; unmatched junction bases: 3. The germline gives CDR1 SNHLY, CDR2 FYNNEI. This CDR3 is 13 amino acids long. The CDR3 here is CASTSGTTDTQYF. CDR3 bases: TGTGCCAGCACGAGCGGGACCACAGATACGCAGTATTTT.

The genes are TRBV7-2 and TRBJ2-2; TRBD1 is a possible D gene (5 bases). Germline loops: CDR1 SGHTA, CDR2 FQGNSA. The CDR3 length is 16 residues. The V gene lost 0 bases and the J gene lost 1 base, with 9 bases spanning the gap. The CDR3 coding sequence is TGTGCCAGCAGCTTAGCGGCAGGGAAGAACACCGGGGAGCTGTTTTTT. This encodes CASSLAAGKNTGELFF.

This clone was recorded a few times. Other DNA sequences in this specimen translate into the identical CDR3. The V and J genes are TRBV7-2 and TRBJ2-7; perhaps TRBD1 as D (6 bases). Germline CDR1 SGHTA, CDR2 FQGNSA. This CDR3 has 14 residues. The germline V and J ends were trimmed by 1 base and 3 bases, with 10 bases remaining between them. CDR3 in amino acids: CASSLGGRGYEQYF. CDR3 coding DNA: TGTGCCAGCAGCTTAGGAGGCAGGGGCTACGAGCAGTACTTC.

This clone has a count of ten or more. V is TRBV6-2 or TRBV6-3 and J is TRBJ1-6; D remains ambiguous. Trimming cost V 5 bases and J 10 bases, with 9 bases left between them. The CDR3 consists of 12 residues. Germline assignment: CDR1 MNHEY and CDR2 SVGEGT. The CDR3 DNA reads as TGTGCCAGCAGTCCCTTAATCTCACCCCTCCACTTT. Its protein is CASSPLISPLHF.

The J gene is TRBJ2-5, the V gene TRBV5-4; TRBD2 matches at 8 bases. The germline V gene has CDR1 SGHNT and CDR2 YYREEE (reference sequence). The CDR3 runs to 15 residues. Trimming cost V 4 bases and J 2 bases; bases outside gene matches: 7. Here the CDR3 DNA reads TGTGCCAGCAGCATTAGCGGGGCTGTTCAAGAGACCCAGTACTTC. It is translated as CASSISGAVQETQYF.

The CDR3 coding sequence is TGTGCCAGTAGTATAGATCGGAGGGGACAGCCCCAGCATTTT. Translated: CASSIDRRGQPQHF. V usage is TRBV19 and J usage is TRBJ1-5, with D perhaps TRBD1 (5 bases). The length of the CDR3 is 14 residues. CDR1 LNHDA and CDR2 SQIVND come from the germline V gene (reference sequence). Trimming stripped 0 bases from V and 7 bases from J, with 10 bases between.

The gene calls are TRBV5-8 and TRBJ2-4, with a tentative D call TRBD2 (6 bases). The length of the CDR3 is 16 residues. V was shortened by 0 bases and J by 2 bases, with 12 bases between the two germline ends. Germline V CDR1 and CDR2: SGHTS, YDEGEE. This CDR3 reads CASSLVIAEPKNIQYF. The CDR3 DNA reads as TGTGCCAGCAGCTTGGTAATAGCGGAACCCAAAAACATTCAGTACTTC.

This clone was counted once. The chain uses TRBV21-1 and TRBJ2-7; no check of the table's D call, TRBD1, against the DNA was made. TRBV21-1 is an annotated pseudogene. This CDR3 region has 16 residues. The CDR3 sequence: CASSPPQGQGEYEQYF. Written as DNA, the CDR3 is TGTGCCAGCAGTCCTCCCCAGGGACAGGGTGAATACGAGCAGTACTTC.

The rearrangement joins TRBV27 to TRBJ1-2; TRBD1 aligns across 10 bases. V was pared by 8 bases and J by 5 bases, with 8 bases of the junction left unmatched. Germline lookup yields CDR1 MNHEY and CDR2 SMNVEV (reference sequence). The CDR3 runs to 14 residues. In nucleotides, the CDR3 is TGTGCCAGCCGCCTGGGACAGGGGTCATATGGCTACACCTTC. This translates into CASRLGQGSYGYTF.

This clone came up a few times. The chain employs TRBV19 and TRBJ2-1, with TRBD2 matching 8 bases. V shed 1 base and J 0 bases; nucleotides not matched to a gene: 2. This CDR3 has 16 residues. CDR1 is LNHDA, CDR2 SQIVND, per germline (reference sequence). The CDR3 reads CASSIAAGGSYNEQFF. The CDR3 coding sequence is TGTGCCAGTAGTATAGCCGCGGGGGGCTCCTACAATGAGCAGTTCTTC.

The rearrangement joins TRBV6-6 to TRBJ2-6; TRBD1 matches 12 bases. J lost 5 bases, V lost 5 bases, and 7 bases had no gene match. The V gene's germline CDR1 is MNHNY and CDR2 SVGAGI (reference sequence). The length of the CDR3 is 17 residues. As DNA, the CDR3 is TGTGCCAGCAGTCCCGGGACAGGGGGCTTTTGGGCCAACGTCCTGACTTTC. Encoded protein: CASSPGTGGFWANVLTF.

This sequence joins TRBV28 and TRBJ1-5; TRBD1 might be the D (6 bases). V was trimmed by 3 bases and J by 7 bases, leaving 13 bases between them. This CDR3 comprises 14 residues. Per the germline V gene, CDR1 is MDHEN and CDR2 is SYDVKM. The CDR3 loop reads CASSFYRDGQPQHF. The CDR3 DNA reads TGTGCCAGCAGTTTCTACAGGGACGGCCAGCCCCAGCATTTT. The variable domain in full, completed from reference TRBV28 and TRBJ1-5, reads DVKVTQSSRYLVKRTGEKVFLECVQDMDHENMFWYRQDPGLGLRLIYFSYDVKMKEKGDIPEGYSVSREKKERFSLILESASTNQTSMYLCASSFYRDGQPQHFGDGTRLSIL.

The V and J genes are TRBV6-5 and TRBJ2-1; 7 bases agree with TRBD2. CDR3 length: 13 amino acids. Germline CDR1 MNHEY, CDR2 SVGAGI. The ends lost 7 bases at V and 9 bases at J; junction bases unmatched: 9. The CDR3 reads CASTRTSSGEQFF. The CDR3 coding sequence is TGTGCCAGCACCCGGACTAGTTCGGGTGAGCAGTTCTTC.

V gene TRBV30 combines with J gene TRBJ1-4; 11 bases agree with TRBD1. Germline V gene sequence: CDR1 GTSNPN, CDR2 SVGIG (reference sequence). V was pared by 4 bases and J by 8 bases, with 6 bases of the junction left unmatched. This CDR3 comprises 14 residues. The CDR3 reads CAWTKDRGREKLFF. The CDR3 DNA is TGTGCCTGGACCAAGGACAGGGGGCGGGAAAAACTGTTTTTT.